This entry lists 30 T cell receptor beta chains sequenced from one sample in a study of shared clonotypes between healthy human individuals. Clones were read by immunoSEQ multiplex PCR, and TCRdb kept only the in-frame ones, dropping some. The sample holds around 1.1 million clones, 78% seen once. Sequenced: memory CD4+ T cells from PBMCs. The subset is: CD45RA-negative fraction. The receptors originated from a man aged 18-30 years in good health. Some clones in this sample may be carry-over from other donors' samples.

Comments on this clone: This clone may be a read error of a much larger clone one base away. The chain couples TRBV11-2 to TRBJ1-1; D not resolved. V was trimmed by 4 bases and J by 1 base, leaving 7 bases between them. The CDR3 contains 13 residues. In germline, CDR1 is SGHAT, CDR2 FQNNGV. The chain's CDR3 is CASSSDWNTEAFF. CDR3 nucleotides: TGTGCCAGCAGCTCGGACTGGAACACTGAAGCTTTCTTT.

V and J are TRBV5-1 and TRBJ2-5; D remains unclear. Trimming removed 2 bases at V and 5 bases at J, with 13 bases between. The CDR3 sequence is 14 residues long. Germline V gives CDR1 SGHRS, CDR2 YFSETQ. In nucleotides, the CDR3 is TGCGCCAGCAGCTTACCAGAGGCGTCGGAGACCCAGTACTTC. Translating it yields CASSLPEASETQYF.

The rearrangement uses TRBV6-1 and TRBJ2-1; D ambiguous. This CDR3 is 14 amino acids long. Looked up from germline, CDR1 is MNHNS and CDR2 is SASEGT. Between the trimmed V and J ends, which lost 6 bases and 2 bases, there was a span of 11 bases. The CDR3 sequence: CASRRTETYNEQFF. The CDR3 DNA reads TGTGCCAGCAGACGGACGGAAACCTACAATGAGCAGTTCTTC.

The chain couples TRBV14 to TRBJ2-7; 11 bases agree with TRBD2. This CDR3 has 14 residues. The germline V gene encodes CDR1 SGHDN and CDR2 FVKESK. J gave up 4 bases and V 4 bases, and 3 bases lay outside the gene matches. The chain's CDR3 is CASSRGLAGYEQYF. For the CDR3, the DNA is TGTGCCAGCAGCCGAGGACTAGCGGGTTACGAGCAGTACTTC.

V usage is TRBV4-1 and J usage is TRBJ1-1; D remains ambiguous. This CDR3 contains 14 residues. The germline gives CDR1 MGHRA, CDR2 YSYEKL. Trimming removed 1 base at V and 5 bases at J, with 11 bases between. The CDR3 reads CASSQAWEFTEAFF. The CDR3 DNA reads as TGCGCCAGCAGCCAAGCTTGGGAATTTACTGAAGCTTTCTTT.

This clone occurred a few times. The rearrangement links TRBV10-3 to TRBJ2-7; TRBD2 matches 14 bases. The CDR3 spans 15 residues. The J segment lost 2 bases and the V segment lost 6 bases, leaving 3 bases of the junction unmatched. Germline V lookup: CDR1 ENHRY, CDR2 SYGVKD. CDR3 region: CAIRGTSGSAYEQYF. For the CDR3, the DNA is TGTGCCATCAGGGGGACTAGCGGGAGCGCCTACGAGCAGTACTTC.

The chain employs TRBV4-1 and TRBJ1-5; TRBD1 agrees at 8 bases. The CDR3 loop spans 16 amino acids. V was clipped by 5 bases and J by 8 bases; unmatched bases: 14. The V gene's germline CDR1 is MGHRA and CDR2 YSYEKL. The CDR3 spells CASSSQGWTGKEPQHF. CDR3 bases: TGCGCCAGCAGCTCACAAGGTTGGACAGGGAAGGAGCCCCAGCATTTT.

The chain links TRBV18 to TRBJ2-7; D is possibly TRBD2 (6 bases). Looked up from germline, CDR1 is KGHSH and CDR2 is LQKENI. V was trimmed by 2 bases and J by 6 bases, leaving 14 bases between them. The CDR3 length is 14 residues. The CDR3 DNA reads as TGTGCCAGCTCACCATCCCAGGGAGGACCCGAGCAGTACTTC. It encodes CASSPSQGGPEQYF.

The chain carries TRBV28 and TRBJ1-2, with 7 bases fitting TRBD1. Germline V gene sequence: CDR1 MDHEN, CDR2 SYDVKM. The CDR3 is 13 amino acids. The V gene end was trimmed by 3 bases and the J gene end by 6 bases; junction bases not matched to a gene: 4. The CDR3 DNA reads as TGTGCCAGCAGTTTGCCGACAGGGAATGGCTACACCTTC. Amino acids: CASSLPTGNGYTF.

With respect to this clone: Other DNA sequences in the sample encode the same CDR3. The rearrangement joins TRBV2 to TRBJ1-2; TRBD1 is a possible D gene (6 bases). Germline-derived CDR1 and CDR2 are SNHLY and FYNNEI. This CDR3 contains 12 residues. V was cut by 6 bases and J by 6 bases, with 11 bases left in between. The CDR3 here is CASSAQGNGYTF. The CDR3 DNA reads TGTGCCAGCAGCGCCCAGGGGAATGGCTACACCTTC.

The rearrangement links TRBV19 to TRBJ2-2; TRBD2 aligns across 8 bases. The CDR3 runs to 16 residues. The J segment lost 6 bases and the V segment lost 2 bases, leaving 8 bases of the junction unmatched. Germline V gives CDR1 LNHDA, CDR2 SQIVND (reference sequence). The CDR3 nucleotides read TGTGCCAGTAGTATAAGTGGTAGCGGGATCCCCGGGGAGCTGTTTTTT. Its protein product is CASSISGSGIPGELFF.

The chain recombines TRBV7-8 with TRBJ2-7; D gene unclear. Germline V gives CDR1 SGHVS, CDR2 FQNEAQ. V lost 3 bases to trimming and J lost 1 base, with 10 bases between them. The CDR3 sequence is 14 residues long. The CDR3 bases are TGTGCCAGCAGCTTTAAGGACGATTCCTACGAGCAGTACTTC. Its translation: CASSFKDDSYEQYF.

This chain links TRBV5-6 with TRBJ1-4, with 8 bases that match TRBD1. The CDR3 loop spans 14 amino acids. CDR1 SGHDT and CDR2 YYEEEE come from the germline V gene. Germline trimming cut 4 bases from V and 3 bases from J; bases unmatched to any gene: 2. CDR3 bases: TGTGCCAGCAGCGCGGACAGGGCTAATGAAAAACTGTTTTTT. Translation: CASSADRANEKLFF. Drawing the rest from reference TRBV5-6 and TRBJ1-4, the complete variable domain is DAGVTQSPTHLIKTRGQQVTLRCSPKSGHDTVSWYQQALGQGPQFIFQYYEEEERQRGNFPDRFSGHQFPNYSSELNVNALLLGDSALYLCASSADRANEKLFFGSGTQLSVL.

This chain joins TRBV6-6 and TRBJ1-1, with 10 bases identical to TRBD1. V lost 1 base, J lost 1 base, and 3 bases stayed unmatched. Germline V lookup: CDR1 MNHNY, CDR2 SVGAGI (reference sequence). The length of the CDR3 is 16 residues. The CDR3 loop is CASSYYGTGANTEAFF. The CDR3 coding sequence is TGTGCCAGCAGTTACTACGGGACAGGGGCGAACACTGAAGCTTTCTTT.

This chain uses TRBV28 with TRBJ1-5, with TRBD1 matching 7 bases. The CDR3 has 15 residues. V gave up 5 bases and J gave up 5 bases; unmatched junction bases: 9. Germline-derived CDR1 and CDR2 are MDHEN and SYDVKM. The CDR3 region is CASSTPGQVDQPQHF. CDR3 sequence (DNA): TGTGCCAGCAGTACCCCCGGACAGGTCGATCAGCCCCAGCATTTT.

V and J are TRBV18 and TRBJ2-6; D not certain. The CDR3 spans 15 residues. The V and J ends lost 3 bases and 0 bases respectively, with 6 bases between them. The germline V gene has CDR1 KGHSH and CDR2 LQKENI. The CDR3 is CASSPLLSGANVLTF. In DNA, the CDR3 is TGTGCCAGCTCACCCCTTCTCTCTGGGGCCAACGTCCTGACTTTC.

This chain uses TRBV5-1 with TRBJ2-1; maybe TRBD2 (7 bases). Per germline, CDR1 SGHRS and CDR2 YFSETQ. V gave up 1 base and J gave up 1 base, with 24 bases separating them. CDR3 length: 20 residues. The CDR3 protein is CASSLNPTTGGVRSYNEQFF. In DNA, the CDR3 is TGCGCCAGCAGCTTGAACCCGACTACGGGGGGCGTTCGGTCCTACAATGAGCAGTTCTTC.

The chain links TRBV19 to TRBJ2-1; 7 bases fit TRBD2. The CDR3 runs 14 residues. Germline loops: CDR1 LNHDA, CDR2 SQIVND (reference sequence). The J segment lost 7 bases and the V segment lost 5 bases, leaving 8 bases of the junction unmatched. The CDR3, as DNA: TGTGCCAGTAGTCCTTGGCGGGAGCGGAATGAGCAGTTCTTC. Its translation is CASSPWRERNEQFF.

The chain employs TRBV2 and TRBJ2-1; 9 bases are shared with TRBD2. V dropped 4 bases and J dropped 9; count of bases not matched to a gene: 10. Germline V gives CDR1 SNHLY, CDR2 FYNNEI. CDR3 length equals 15 residues. CDR3 nucleotides: TGTGCCAGCAGTGGACTTAGCGGGAGTTTGAGTGAGCAGTTCTTC. This sequence encodes CASSGLSGSLSEQFF. The full variable domain, rest sourced from reference TRBV2 and TRBJ2-1, is EPEVTQTPSHQVTQMGQEVILRCVPISNHLYFYWYRQILGQKVEFLVSFYNNEISEKSEIFDDQFSVERPDGSNFTLKIRSTKLEDSAMYFCASSGLSGSLSEQFFGPGTRLTVL.

The chain has TRBV6-6 and TRBJ2-5; 12 nucleotides agree with TRBD2. The CDR3 is made up of 16 amino acids. The germline CDR1 and CDR2 sequences are MNHNY and SVGAGI (reference sequence). J lost 9 bases, V lost 2 bases, and 10 bases had no gene match. CDR3 in amino acids: CASSYDGTSGLGAQYF. CDR3 DNA: TGTGCCAGCAGTTACGACGGGACTAGCGGGCTGGGGGCCCAGTACTTC.

The chain combines TRBV28 with TRBJ2-7; TRBD2 is a possible D gene (5 bases). V was trimmed by 3 bases and J by 9 bases, leaving 9 bases between them. The CDR3 loop spans 11 amino acids. Germline values: CDR1 MDHEN, CDR2 SYDVKM. CDR3 nucleotide sequence: TGTGCCAGCAGTTTTCGAGGGCTGCAGTACTTC. Translating gives CASSFRGLQYF.

This chain joins TRBV4-2 and TRBJ2-1; 7 bases align to TRBD2. The germline V gene has CDR1 LGHNA and CDR2 YNFKEQ. The CDR3 is made up of 12 amino acids. The V segment lost 5 bases and the J segment 10 bases; nucleotides outside the gene matches: 5. The CDR3 spells CASSGRAGEQFF. CDR3 DNA sequence: TGTGCCAGCAGCGGGAGGGCAGGGGAGCAGTTCTTC.

As DNA, the CDR3 is TGTGCCAGCAGCGGGGCCGGCGGCCCTAACGAGCAGTACTTC. It specifies CASSGAGGPNEQYF. The chain combines TRBV9 with TRBJ2-7; D remains ambiguous. The V end lost 3 bases, the J end lost 5 bases, and 15 bases lay between the germline ends. The germline V gene encodes CDR1 SGDLS and CDR2 YYNGEE. This CDR3 is built from 14 residues.

This rearrangement joins TRBV28 to TRBJ1-3; D is ambiguous. CDR1 and CDR2 from the germline V gene are MDHEN and SYDVKM. Trimming shortened V by 7 bases and J by 0 bases, and 10 bases separated the two germline ends. There are 14 residues in the CDR3. CDR3 nucleotides: TGTGCCAGCAACCGGAGATCCTCTGGAAACACCATATATTTT. Translated: CASNRRSSGNTIYF.

This clone has more than one count but fewer than ten. This chain joins TRBV4-3 and TRBJ2-2; D unresolved. This CDR3 spans 15 amino acids. V was trimmed by 0 bases and J by 4 bases, leaving 9 bases between them. The germline V gene encodes CDR1 LGHNA and CDR2 YSLEER. CDR3 in amino acids: CASSQEPPGTGELFF. CDR3 nucleotides: TGCGCCAGCAGCCAAGAACCCCCGGGCACCGGGGAGCTGTTTTTT.

This clone has a count of ten or more. This chain uses TRBV30 with TRBJ2-5; D is ambiguous. CDR3 size: 11 residues. The V end lost 5 bases, the J end lost 7 bases, and 11 bases lay between the germline ends. Germline V lookup: CDR1 GTSNPN, CDR2 SVGIG (reference sequence). The CDR3, as DNA: TGTGCCTGGGCGGAGAGCGCGACCCAGTACTTC. Amino acid sequence: CAWAESATQYF.

Comments on this clone: This sample includes further DNA sequences coding for the same CDR3. The genes are TRBV4-2 and TRBJ2-1; 13 bases fit TRBD2. CDR1 is LGHNA and CDR2 is YNFKEQ in the germline V gene. Trimming removed 1 base from V and 0 bases from J; junction bases left unmatched: 3. CDR3 length equals 18 residues. The CDR3, as DNA: TGTGCCAGCAGCCAAGTGGGACTAGCGGGAAGCTCCTACAATGAGCAGTTCTTC. It yields the protein CASSQVGLAGSSYNEQFF.

This chain joins TRBV9 and TRBJ2-2, with D unclear. This CDR3 has 15 residues. Per germline, CDR1 SGDLS and CDR2 YYNGEE. The V and J ends lost 2 bases and 0 bases respectively, with 8 bases between them. The CDR3 bases are TGTGCCAGCAGCGTGCTGTCGGCGAACACCGGGGAGCTGTTTTTT. Translated, it gives CASSVLSANTGELFF. The complete variable domain, with remaining parts taken from reference TRBV9 and TRBJ2-2, reads DSGVTQTPKHLITATGQRVTLRCSPRSGDLSVYWYQQSLDQGLQFLIQYYNGEERAKGNILERFSAQQFPDLHSELNLSSLELGDSALYFCASSVLSANTGELFFGEGSRLTVL.

The genes are TRBV5-4 and TRBJ2-2, with 12 bases that match TRBD2. Germline values: CDR1 SGHNT, CDR2 YYREEE (reference sequence). The CDR3 sequence is 17 residues long. J gave up 5 bases and V 3 bases, and 8 bases lay outside the gene matches. DNA of the CDR3: TGTGCCAGCAGCTCGGCTTCTCTAGCGGGAGGGACCGGGGAGCTGTTTTTT. It yields the protein CASSSASLAGGTGELFF.

The V call is TRBV7-2, the J call TRBJ2-7; 9 positions match TRBD2. Germline assignment: CDR1 SGHTA and CDR2 FQGNSA. The CDR3 has 15 residues. V gave up 5 bases and J gave up 4 bases; unmatched junction bases: 9. The CDR3 DNA sequence: TGTGCCAGCAGCCCGAGCCCTAGCGGGGTGTACGAGCAGTACTTC. Amino acids: CASSPSPSGVYEQYF.